Sequencing of this T cell receptor beta chain was carried out in a study of Ad26.COV2.S vaccination and SARS-CoV-2 variants. Study-wide background: Administration of Ad26.COV2.S was intramuscular, either once or twice 56 days apart. Overall study results and limits: In vaccinated individuals, spike-specific CD8+ and CD4+ T cell responses reportedly displayed substantial breadth.

The repertoire was sequenced with immunoSEQ multiplex PCR; TCRdb's copy has only in-frame clones and lacks some. The data contain 200,000 to 300,000 clones, roughly 90% of them seen just once; the ten biggest clones take up over 8.5%. Comment on this clone: What it binds is not known.

CDR3 size: 17 residues. Trimming removed 4 bases at V and 0 bases at J, with 16 bases between. Germline assignment: CDR1 ENHRY and CDR2 SYGVKD. Treatment reported: some 19 received Ad26.COV2.S at low or high dose, single or two shots; about five received placebo; per-sample allocation not given. All samples were drawn on day 63, counting from the first vaccine or placebo injection. This material consisted of peripheral blood, taken in a trial of Ad26.COV2.S vaccine versus placebo. The clonotype comes from a person aged 18-65 years who received the Ad26.COV2.S COVID-19 vaccine or a placebo. This chain connects TRBV10-3 to TRBJ2-1; possibly TRBD1 for D (5 bases). The CDR3 protein is CAISVATRTSSYNEQFF. The CDR3 DNA reads as TGTGCCATCAGTGTTGCAACCCGGACAAGCTCCTACAATGAGCAGTTCTTC.